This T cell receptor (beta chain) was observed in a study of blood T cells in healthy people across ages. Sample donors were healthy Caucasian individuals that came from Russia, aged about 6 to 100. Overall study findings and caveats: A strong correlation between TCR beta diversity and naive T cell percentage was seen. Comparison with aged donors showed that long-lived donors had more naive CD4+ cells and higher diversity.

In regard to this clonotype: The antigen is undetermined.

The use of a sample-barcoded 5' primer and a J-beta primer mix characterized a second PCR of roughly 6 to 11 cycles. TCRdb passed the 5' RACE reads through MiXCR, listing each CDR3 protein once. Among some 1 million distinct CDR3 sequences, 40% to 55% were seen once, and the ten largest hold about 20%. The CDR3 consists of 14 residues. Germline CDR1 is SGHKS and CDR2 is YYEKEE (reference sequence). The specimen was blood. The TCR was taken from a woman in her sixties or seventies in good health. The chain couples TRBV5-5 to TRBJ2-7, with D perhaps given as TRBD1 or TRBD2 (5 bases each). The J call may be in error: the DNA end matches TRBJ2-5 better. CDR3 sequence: CASSFRAGSETQYF. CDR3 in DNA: TGTGCCAGCAGCTTTCGGGCAGGGAGTGAGACCCAGTACTTC.